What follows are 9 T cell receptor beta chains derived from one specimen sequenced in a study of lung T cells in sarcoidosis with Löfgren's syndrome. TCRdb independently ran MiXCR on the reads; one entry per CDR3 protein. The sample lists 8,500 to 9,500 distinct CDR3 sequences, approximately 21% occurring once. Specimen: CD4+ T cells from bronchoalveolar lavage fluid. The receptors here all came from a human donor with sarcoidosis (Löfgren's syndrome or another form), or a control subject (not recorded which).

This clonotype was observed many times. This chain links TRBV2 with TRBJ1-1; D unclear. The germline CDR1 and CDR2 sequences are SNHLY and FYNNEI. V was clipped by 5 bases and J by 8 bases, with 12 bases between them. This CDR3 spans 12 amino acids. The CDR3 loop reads CASSRRILEAFF. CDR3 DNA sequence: TGTGCCAGCAGTAGGAGGATATTAGAAGCTTTCTTT. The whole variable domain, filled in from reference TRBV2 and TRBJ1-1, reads EPEVTQTPSHQVTQMGQEVILRCVPISNHLYFYWYRQILGQKVEFLVSFYNNEISEKSEIFDDQFSVERPDGSNFTLKIRSTKLEDSAMYFCASSRRILEAFFGQGTRLTVV.

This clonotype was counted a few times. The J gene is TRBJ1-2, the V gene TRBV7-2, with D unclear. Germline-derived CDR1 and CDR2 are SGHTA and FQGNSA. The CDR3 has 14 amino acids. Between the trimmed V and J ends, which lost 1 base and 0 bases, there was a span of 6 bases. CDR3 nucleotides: TGTGCCAGCAGCTTAGGGGGTACTAACTATGGCTACACCTTC. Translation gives CASSLGGTNYGYTF.

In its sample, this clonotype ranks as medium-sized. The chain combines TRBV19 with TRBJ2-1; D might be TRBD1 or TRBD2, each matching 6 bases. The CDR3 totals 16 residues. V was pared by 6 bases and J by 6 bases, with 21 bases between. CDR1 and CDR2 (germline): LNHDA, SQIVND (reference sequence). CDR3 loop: CASSLIGGPTGNEQFF. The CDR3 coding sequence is TGTGCCAGTAGCCTAATCGGGGGCCCCACGGGCAATGAGCAGTTCTTC.

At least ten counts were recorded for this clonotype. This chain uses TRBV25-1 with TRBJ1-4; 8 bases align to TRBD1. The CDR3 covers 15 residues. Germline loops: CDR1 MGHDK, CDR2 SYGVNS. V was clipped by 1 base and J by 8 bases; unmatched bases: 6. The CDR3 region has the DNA TGTGCCAGCAGTGAATTCGGGACAGGAGGGGAAAAACTGTTTTTT. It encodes CASSEFGTGGEKLFF.

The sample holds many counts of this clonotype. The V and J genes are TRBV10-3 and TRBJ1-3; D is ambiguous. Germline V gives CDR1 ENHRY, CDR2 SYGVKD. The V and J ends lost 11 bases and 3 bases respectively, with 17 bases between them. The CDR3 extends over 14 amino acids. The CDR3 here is CALTTDLSGNTIYF. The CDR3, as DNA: TGTGCCCTCACAACTGACCTAAGTGGAAACACCATATATTTT.

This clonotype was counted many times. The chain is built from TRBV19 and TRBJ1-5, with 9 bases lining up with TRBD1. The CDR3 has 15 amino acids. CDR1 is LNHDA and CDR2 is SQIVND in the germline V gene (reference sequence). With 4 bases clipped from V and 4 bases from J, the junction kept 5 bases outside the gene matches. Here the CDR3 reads CASSTGTGQNQPQHF. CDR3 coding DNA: TGTGCCAGTAGTACTGGGACAGGGCAAAATCAGCCCCAGCATTTT.

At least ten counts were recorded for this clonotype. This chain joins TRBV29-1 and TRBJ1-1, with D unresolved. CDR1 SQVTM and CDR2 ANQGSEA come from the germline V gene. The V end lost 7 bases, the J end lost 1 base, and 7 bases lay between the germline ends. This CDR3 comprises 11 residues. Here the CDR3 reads CSAGWNTEAFF. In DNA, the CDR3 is TGCAGCGCCGGGTGGAACACTGAAGCTTTCTTT.

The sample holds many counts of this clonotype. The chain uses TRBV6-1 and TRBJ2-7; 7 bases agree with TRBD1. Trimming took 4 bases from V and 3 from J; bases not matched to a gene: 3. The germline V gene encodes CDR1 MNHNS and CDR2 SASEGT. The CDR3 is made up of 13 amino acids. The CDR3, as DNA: TGTGCCAGCAGTGCCTCAGGGGGCTACGAGCAGTACTTC. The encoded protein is CASSASGGYEQYF.

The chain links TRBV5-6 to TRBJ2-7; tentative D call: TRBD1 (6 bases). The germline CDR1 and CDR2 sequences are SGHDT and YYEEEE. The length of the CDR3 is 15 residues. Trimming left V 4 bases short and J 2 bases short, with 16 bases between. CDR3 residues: CASSLTDRKPYEQYF. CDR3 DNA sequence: TGTGCCAGCAGCCTAACTGACAGGAAGCCCTACGAGCAGTACTTC.